The 3 T cell receptor beta chains reported below all come from one sample, sequenced in a study of preoperative IRX-2 immunotherapy in early breast cancer. Assay: immunoSEQ multiplex PCR; the TCRdb copy retains only in-frame clones and omits some. Among around 25,000 clones listed, roughly 90% were seen once. Described treatment: preoperative locoregional IRX-2 cytokine immunotherapy. The sequencing used tumor tissue, collected after IRX-2 immunotherapy. These TCRs come from a human donor with breast cancer.

In this sample, this clone turned up once. The V gene is TRBV7-8, the J gene TRBJ2-2, with D hard to call. Germline V gene sequence: CDR1 SGHVS, CDR2 FQNEAQ. The CDR3 extends over 14 amino acids. The V and J ends lost 4 bases and 2 bases respectively, with 8 bases between them. The CDR3 sequence is CASSSGPNTGELFF. In DNA form, the CDR3 reads TGTGCCAGCAGCTCCGGGCCTAACACCGGGGAGCTGTTTTTT. Using reference TRBV7-8 and TRBJ2-2 for the parts outside the CDR3, the full variable domain is GAGVSQSPRYKVAKRGQDVALRCDPISGHVSLFWYQQALGQGPEFLTYFQNEAQLDKSGLPSDRFFAERPEGSVSTLKIQRTQQEDSAVYLCASSSGPNTGELFFGEGSRLTVL.

This clone was seen only a few times. The rearrangement joins TRBV6-1 to TRBJ1-5; D call uncertain. Between the trimmed V and J ends, which lost 7 bases and 3 bases, there was a span of 10 bases. This CDR3 contains 13 residues. CDR1 and CDR2 (germline): MNHNS, SASEGT. The CDR3 sequence is CASNKQTNQPQHF. The CDR3 DNA reads as TGTGCCAGCAATAAACAGACCAATCAGCCCCAGCATTTT.

The chain recombines TRBV6-1 with TRBJ2-5; 7 bases are a match to TRBD2. V shed 4 bases and J 5 bases; nucleotides not matched to a gene: 13. Looked up from germline, CDR1 is MNHNS and CDR2 is SASEGT. The CDR3 has 16 residues. CDR3 DNA sequence: TGTGCCAGCAGTGGAGATCGGGGGGTTGCCGGGGAGACCCAGTACTTC. This gives the protein CASSGDRGVAGETQYF.